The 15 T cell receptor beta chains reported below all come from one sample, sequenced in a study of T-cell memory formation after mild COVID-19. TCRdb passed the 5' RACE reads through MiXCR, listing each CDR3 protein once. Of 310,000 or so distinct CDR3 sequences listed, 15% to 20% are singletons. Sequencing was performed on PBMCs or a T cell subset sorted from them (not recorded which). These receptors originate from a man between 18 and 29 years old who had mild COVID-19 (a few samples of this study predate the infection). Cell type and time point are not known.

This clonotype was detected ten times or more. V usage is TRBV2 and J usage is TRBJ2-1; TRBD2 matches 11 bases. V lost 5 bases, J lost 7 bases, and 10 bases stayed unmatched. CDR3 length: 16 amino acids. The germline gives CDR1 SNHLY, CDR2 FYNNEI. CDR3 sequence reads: CASSPTSGVPLNEQFF. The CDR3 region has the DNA TGTGCCAGCAGTCCGACTAGCGGGGTGCCCTTGAATGAGCAGTTCTTC.

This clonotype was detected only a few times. Written as DNA, the CDR3 is TGTGCCAGCAGCACTATAGGGATGACCAGCTCCTACGAGCAGTACTTC. This encodes CASSTIGMTSSYEQYF. The V gene is TRBV12-3 or TRBV12-4, the J gene TRBJ2-7; D remains ambiguous. Between the trimmed V and J ends, which lost 6 bases and 0 bases, there was a span of 18 bases. There are 16 residues in the CDR3.

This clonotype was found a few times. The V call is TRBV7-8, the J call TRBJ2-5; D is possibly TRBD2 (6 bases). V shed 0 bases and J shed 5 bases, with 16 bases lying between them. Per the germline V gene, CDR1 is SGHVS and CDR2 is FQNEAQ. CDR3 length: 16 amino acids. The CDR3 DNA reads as TGTGCCAGCAGCTTAGCTGTGGGACTCGTGTCCGAGACCCAGTACTTC. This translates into CASSLAVGLVSETQYF.

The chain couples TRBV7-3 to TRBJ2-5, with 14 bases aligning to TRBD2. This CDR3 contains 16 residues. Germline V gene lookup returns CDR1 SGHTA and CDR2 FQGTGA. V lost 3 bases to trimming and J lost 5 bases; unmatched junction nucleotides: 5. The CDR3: CASSLTSGGAWETQYF. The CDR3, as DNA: TGTGCCAGCAGCTTGACTAGCGGGGGGGCGTGGGAGACCCAGTACTTC.

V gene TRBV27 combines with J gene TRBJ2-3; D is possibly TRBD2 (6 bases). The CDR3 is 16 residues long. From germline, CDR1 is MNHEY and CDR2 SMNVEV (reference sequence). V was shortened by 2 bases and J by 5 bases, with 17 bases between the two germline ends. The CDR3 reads CASSLGVSSVRDTQYF. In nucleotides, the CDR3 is TGTGCCAGCAGTTTAGGCGTGTCTAGCGTGAGAGATACGCAGTATTTT.

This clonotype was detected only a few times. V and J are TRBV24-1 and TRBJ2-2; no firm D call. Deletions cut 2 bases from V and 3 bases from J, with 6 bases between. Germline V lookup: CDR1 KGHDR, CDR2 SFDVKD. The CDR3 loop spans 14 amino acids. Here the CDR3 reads CATSDSRYTGELFF. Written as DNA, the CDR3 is TGTGCCACCAGTGATTCGAGGTACACCGGGGAGCTGTTTTTT.

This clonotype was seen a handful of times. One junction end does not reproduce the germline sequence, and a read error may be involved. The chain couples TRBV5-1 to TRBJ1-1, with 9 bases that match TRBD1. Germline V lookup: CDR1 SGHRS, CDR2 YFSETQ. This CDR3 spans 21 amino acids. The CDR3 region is CASSRVTRTGAFKALKTEAFF. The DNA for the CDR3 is TGCGCCAGCAGCCGGGTTACTCGGACAGGGGCCTTTAAGGCTTTGAAGACTGAAGCTTTCTTT.

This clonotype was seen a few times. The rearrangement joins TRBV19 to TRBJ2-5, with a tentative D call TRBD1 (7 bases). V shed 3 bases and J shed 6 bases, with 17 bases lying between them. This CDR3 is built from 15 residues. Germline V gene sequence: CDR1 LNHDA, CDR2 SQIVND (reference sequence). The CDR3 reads CASSIGGTETKTQYF. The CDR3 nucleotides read TGTGCCAGTAGTATTGGAGGGACAGAGACGAAGACCCAGTACTTC.

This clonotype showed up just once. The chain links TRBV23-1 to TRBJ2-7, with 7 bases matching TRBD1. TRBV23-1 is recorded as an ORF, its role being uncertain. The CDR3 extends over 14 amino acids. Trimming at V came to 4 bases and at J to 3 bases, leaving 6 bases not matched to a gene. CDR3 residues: CASSRAGGIYEQYF. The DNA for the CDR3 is TGCGCCAGCAGTCGTGCAGGGGGTATCTACGAGCAGTACTTC.

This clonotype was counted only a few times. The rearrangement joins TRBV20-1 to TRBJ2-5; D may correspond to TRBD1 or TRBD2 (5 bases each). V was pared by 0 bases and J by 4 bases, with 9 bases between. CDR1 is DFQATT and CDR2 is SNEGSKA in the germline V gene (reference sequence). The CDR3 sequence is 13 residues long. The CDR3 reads CSARDGTRETQYF. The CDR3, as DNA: TGCAGTGCTAGAGATGGGACCAGAGAGACCCAGTACTTC.

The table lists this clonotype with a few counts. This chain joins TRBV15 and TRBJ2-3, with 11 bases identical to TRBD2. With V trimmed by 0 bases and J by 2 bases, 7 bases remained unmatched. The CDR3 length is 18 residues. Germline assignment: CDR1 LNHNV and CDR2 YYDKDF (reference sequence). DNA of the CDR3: TGTGCCACCAGCAGAGATTATCTAGCGGGGGGACCCACAGATACGCAGTATTTT. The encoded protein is CATSRDYLAGGPTDTQYF.

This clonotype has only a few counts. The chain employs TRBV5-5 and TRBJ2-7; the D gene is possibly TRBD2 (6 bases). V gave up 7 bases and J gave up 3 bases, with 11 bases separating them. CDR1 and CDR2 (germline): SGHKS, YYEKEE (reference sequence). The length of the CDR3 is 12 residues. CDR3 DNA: TGTGCCAGCGCGGGGAACTTCTACGAGCAGTACGTC. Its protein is CASAGNFYEQYV.

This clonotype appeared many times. Here the CDR3 reads CASSLGQGGMGTEAFF. CDR3 DNA sequence: TGCGCCAGCAGCCTTGGACAGGGCGGTATGGGCACTGAAGCTTTCTTT. The V call is TRBV5-1, the J call TRBJ1-1; 8 bases align to TRBD1. This CDR3 contains 16 residues. The germline CDR1 and CDR2 sequences are SGHRS and YFSETQ. V lost 4 bases, J lost 4 bases, and 12 bases stayed unmatched.

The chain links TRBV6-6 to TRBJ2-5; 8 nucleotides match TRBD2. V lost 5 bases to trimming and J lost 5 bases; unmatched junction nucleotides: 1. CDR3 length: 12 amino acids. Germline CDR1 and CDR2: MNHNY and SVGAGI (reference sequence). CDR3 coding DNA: TGTGCCAGCAGTATAGCGGGGGAGACCCAGTACTTC. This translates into CASSIAGETQYF.

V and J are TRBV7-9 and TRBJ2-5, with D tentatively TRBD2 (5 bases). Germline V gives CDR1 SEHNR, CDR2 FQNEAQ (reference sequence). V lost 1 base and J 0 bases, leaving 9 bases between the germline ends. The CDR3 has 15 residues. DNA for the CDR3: TGTGCCAGCAGCTTAGGGACTTTGTACCAAGAGACCCAGTACTTC. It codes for CASSLGTLYQETQYF.